The 30 T cell receptor beta chains in this list originate from one sample, sequenced in a study of shared clonotypes between healthy human individuals. This table comes from immunoSEQ multiplex PCR, and its TCRdb copy is limited to in-frame clones, with some not included. The sample yields around 620,000 clones, roughly 96% seen once. The naive CD8 fraction comprised CD45RO-negative cells positively selected for CCR7 and excluded terminally differentiated effector memory CD45RA+ cells. The sequenced sample was naive CD8+ T cells sorted from blood. Receptors were obtained from a woman in her twenties or thirties in good health.

V is TRBV13 and J is TRBJ2-4; weak D call: TRBD2 (6 bases). The V and J ends lost 7 bases and 8 bases respectively, with 21 bases between them. The germline V gene encodes CDR1 PRHDT and CDR2 FYEKMQ (reference sequence). This CDR3 is built from 15 residues. This CDR3 is CASKQRERTSDIQYF. The DNA for the CDR3 is TGTGCCAGCAAACAACGGGAGCGCACTTCCGACATTCAGTACTTC.

The chain links TRBV11-2 to TRBJ1-2, with 8 bases aligning to TRBD1. The CDR3 has 15 residues. Per germline, CDR1 SGHAT and CDR2 FQNNGV. J was trimmed by 4 bases and V by 0 bases; bases with no gene match: 4. For the CDR3, the DNA is TGTGCCAGCAGCTTAGACTACGGGACAGGCTATGGCTACACCTTC. Protein product: CASSLDYGTGYGYTF.

Remarks on this clone: The same CDR3 can be traced to other DNA sequences in this sample. The CDR3 region has the DNA TGTGCCAGCAGCTTATCCGGGGAGCTGTTTTTT. Its protein is CASSLSGELFF. The V and J genes are TRBV13 and TRBJ2-2; D is unresolved. There are 11 residues in the CDR3. V lost 2 bases to trimming and J lost 6 bases, with 1 base between them. CDR1 is PRHDT and CDR2 is FYEKMQ in the germline V gene (reference sequence).

The chain combines TRBV28 with TRBJ1-1, with 9 bases matching TRBD1. This CDR3 has 15 amino acids. Germline CDR1 reads MDHEN; CDR2 reads SYDVKM. V trimming: 5 bases; J trimming: 7 bases; junction bases outside the gene matches: 11. The CDR3 coding sequence is TGTGCCAGCAGTCGAGCCACAGGGGGCGCGAATGAAGCTTTCTTT. As protein: CASSRATGGANEAFF.

On this clone itself: In the same sample, other DNA sequences code for this CDR3. V gene TRBV27 combines with J gene TRBJ2-7; D gene unclear. This CDR3 region has 11 residues. Trimming pared 3 bases from V and 5 bases from J, leaving 5 bases between. Germline lookup yields CDR1 MNHEY and CDR2 SMNVEV (reference sequence). For the CDR3, the DNA is TGTGCCAGCAGTTTTGGCGACGAGCAGTACTTC. This codes for CASSFGDEQYF.

The rearrangement uses TRBV5-3 and TRBJ2-4; 15 positions match TRBD2. TRBV5-3 is reported as an ORF; its role is uncertain. V gave up 0 bases and J gave up 8 bases; unmatched junction bases: 6. The CDR3 has 17 amino acids. In nucleotides, the CDR3 is TGTGCCAGAAGCTTGGTCGGACTAGCGGGAGGGAAGGACATTCAGTACTTC. It encodes CARSLVGLAGGKDIQYF.

The chain carries TRBV7-9 and TRBJ2-2; unclear D gene. The V end lost 5 bases, the J end lost 3 bases, and 13 bases lay between the germline ends. Germline V gives CDR1 SEHNR, CDR2 FQNEAQ (reference sequence). The CDR3 totals 15 residues. CDR3 in amino acids: CASSTPRAYTGELFF. The DNA of the CDR3 is TGTGCCAGCAGCACCCCTCGGGCTTACACCGGGGAGCTGTTTTTT.

V usage is TRBV19 and J usage is TRBJ1-2; 7 bases are shared with TRBD1. The CDR3 is 15 residues long. Germline V CDR1 and CDR2: LNHDA, SQIVND (reference sequence). The trim removed 5 bases at V and 5 bases at J, leaving 11 bases unmatched. The CDR3 DNA reads as TGTGCCAGTAGTCTCGGACAGGAGACTCTATATGGCTACACCTTC. Encoded protein: CASSLGQETLYGYTF. The entire variable domain, with the rest obtained from reference TRBV19 and TRBJ1-2, is as follows: DGGITQSPKYLFRKEGQNVTLSCEQNLNHDAMYWYRQDPGQGLRLIYYSQIVNDFQKGDIAEGYSVSREKKESFPLTVTSAQKNPTAFYLCASSLGQETLYGYTFGSGTRLTVV.

The chain carries TRBV5-1 and TRBJ1-1; 8 bases align to TRBD1. Germline loops: CDR1 SGHRS, CDR2 YFSETQ. The CDR3 is 15 residues long. After removal of 4 bases from V and 1 base from J, the junction contained 6 bases not matched to a gene. The CDR3 spells CASSLRTGRNTEAFF. The CDR3 DNA is TGCGCCAGCAGCCTTAGGACAGGGAGGAACACTGAAGCTTTCTTT.

The chain links TRBV7-2 to TRBJ2-3; D not certain. The CDR3 has 16 residues. Trimming pared 2 bases from V and 2 bases from J, leaving 14 bases between. Germline V lookup: CDR1 SGHTA, CDR2 FQGNSA. CDR3 in amino acids: CASSLSPRAATDTQYF. As DNA, the CDR3 is TGTGCCAGCAGCTTAAGCCCCCGAGCAGCCACAGATACGCAGTATTTT. Full variable domain (missing parts from reference TRBV7-2 and TRBJ2-3): GAGVSQSPSNKVTEKGKDVELRCDPISGHTALYWYRQSLGQGLEFLIYFQGNSAPDKSGLPSDRFSAERTGGSVSTLTIQRTQQEDSAVYLCASSLSPRAATDTQYFGPGTRLTVL.

Notes on this clone: Other DNA sequences of this sample code for an identical CDR3. The chain couples TRBV27 to TRBJ2-1; D is unresolved. The germline V and J ends were trimmed by 5 bases and 8 bases, with 7 bases remaining between them. CDR1 MNHEY and CDR2 SMNVEV come from the germline V gene (reference sequence). This CDR3 has 11 amino acids. CDR3 sequence: CASSLGYEQFF. In DNA, the CDR3 is TGTGCCAGCAGTCTGGGTTATGAGCAGTTCTTC.

J is TRBJ2-1 and V is TRBV7-9, with 11 bases aligning to TRBD2. There are 15 residues in the CDR3. Germline loops: CDR1 SEHNR, CDR2 FQNEAQ (reference sequence). The junction had 4 bases not matched to a gene; V was cut back by 5 bases and J by 4 bases. The CDR3 sequence is CASSGRLAGYNEQFF. CDR3 nucleotides: TGTGCCAGCAGCGGCCGACTAGCGGGATACAATGAGCAGTTCTTC.

The V and J genes are TRBV6-5 and TRBJ2-7; the match to TRBD1 covers 11 bases. The CDR3 spans 15 residues. CDR1 is MNHEY, CDR2 SVGAGI, per germline. Unmatched junction bases numbered 5, after V lost 4 bases and J lost 3 bases. As DNA, the CDR3 is TGTGCCAGCAGTTCAAGGACAGGGGGCGTCTACGAGCAGTACTTC. This sequence encodes CASSSRTGGVYEQYF.

The chain carries TRBV11-2 and TRBJ2-5, with 8 bases aligning to TRBD2. The germline V gene has CDR1 SGHAT and CDR2 FQNNGV. V trimming: 4 bases; J trimming: 4 bases; junction bases outside the gene matches: 8. The CDR3 spans 15 residues. The chain's CDR3 is CASSSYLTSGETQYF. In DNA, the CDR3 is TGTGCCAGCAGCTCGTACCTAACTAGCGGAGAGACCCAGTACTTC.

V is TRBV6-5 and J is TRBJ2-3, with D perhaps TRBD2 (6 bases). Germline V gene lookup returns CDR1 MNHEY and CDR2 SVGAGI. CDR3 length: 13 residues. The V and J ends lost 5 bases and 7 bases respectively, with 13 bases between them. In nucleotides, the CDR3 is TGTGCCAGCAGTCCGGGCGGGGACTATACGCAGTATTTT. The encoded protein is CASSPGGDYTQYF.

The chain couples TRBV7-9 to TRBJ2-1; 10 bases match TRBD2. Germline loops: CDR1 SEHNR, CDR2 FQNEAQ (reference sequence). The V gene end was trimmed by 8 bases and the J gene end by 1 base; junction bases not matched to a gene: 8. The CDR3 is 16 amino acids. The CDR3: CASEVLLAGSYNEQFF. For the CDR3, the DNA is TGTGCCAGCGAGGTTTTACTAGCGGGGTCCTACAATGAGCAGTTCTTC.

The V and J genes are TRBV28 and TRBJ1-2; 7 nucleotides line up with TRBD1. The V and J ends lost 6 bases and 5 bases, in that order; junction bases with no gene match: 12. There are 15 residues in the CDR3. CDR1 MDHEN and CDR2 SYDVKM come from the germline V gene. The CDR3 reads CASSQARGAGYGYTF. Here the CDR3 DNA reads TGTGCCAGCAGCCAAGCCAGGGGGGCGGGGTATGGCTACACCTTC.

The V and J genes are TRBV19 and TRBJ1-1; D gene ambiguous. V was pared by 1 base and J by 5 bases, with 14 bases between. Per the germline V gene, CDR1 is LNHDA and CDR2 is SQIVND (reference sequence). The CDR3 extends over 15 amino acids. CDR3 loop: CASSIGGGERTEAFF. DNA for the CDR3: TGTGCCAGTAGTATAGGAGGCGGGGAAAGGACTGAAGCTTTCTTT.

The genes are TRBV6-5 and TRBJ2-7; no clear D gene. V gave up 0 bases and J gave up 3 bases, with 6 bases separating them. The CDR3 has 13 residues. Germline CDR1 is MNHEY and CDR2 is SVGAGI. The CDR3 sequence is CASSYSYGYEQYF. The CDR3 DNA follows: TGTGCCAGCAGTTACTCGTACGGCTACGAGCAGTACTTC.

CDR3 nucleotides: TGTGCCAGCAGTTCCAGGGTCGGGGGCTATGGCTACACCTTC. This sequence encodes CASSSRVGGYGYTF. J is TRBJ1-2 and V is TRBV27, with a tentative D call TRBD1 (5 bases). Trimming pared 4 bases from V and 4 bases from J, leaving 13 bases between. Per germline, CDR1 MNHEY and CDR2 SMNVEV (reference sequence). The CDR3 has 14 amino acids.

The gene calls are TRBV5-8 and TRBJ2-3; D might be TRBD1 (6 bases). The germline V gene encodes CDR1 SGHTS and CDR2 YDEGEE. V was shortened by 4 bases and J by 6 bases, with 18 bases between the two germline ends. CDR3 length equals 15 residues. CDR3 region: CASSPVGTPGDTQYF. CDR3 nucleotides: TGTGCCAGCAGCCCGGTGGGGACACCCGGGGATACGCAGTATTTT. Looking up the rest from reference TRBV5-8 and TRBJ2-3 gives the full variable domain: EAGVTQSPTHLIKTRGQQATLRCSPISGHTSVYWYQQALGLGLQFLLWYDEGEERNRGNFPPRFSGRQFPNYSSELNVNALELEDSALYLCASSPVGTPGDTQYFGPGTRLTVL.

The V and J genes are TRBV27 and TRBJ2-7; D gene ambiguous. CDR1 is MNHEY and CDR2 is SMNVEV in the germline V gene (reference sequence). The CDR3 totals 14 residues. Trimming pared 0 bases from V and 2 bases from J, leaving 8 bases between. The CDR3 sequence is CASSLSVSPYEQYF. CDR3 DNA: TGTGCCAGCAGTTTATCAGTTAGCCCCTACGAGCAGTACTTC.

A remark on this clone: Other DNA variants within this sample encode the same CDR3. V and J are TRBV27 and TRBJ2-5; the match to TRBD1 covers 8 bases. Gene TRBJ2-7 matches the end of the DNA better, so the J call may be wrong. The CDR3 is 13 amino acids. Germline V lookup: CDR1 MNHEY, CDR2 SMNVEV (reference sequence). The chain's CDR3 is CASSLTGGYEQYF. DNA of the CDR3: TGTGCCAGCAGTTTAACAGGGGGCTACGAGCAGTACTTC.

The V and J genes are TRBV19 and TRBJ1-3, with D unclear. This CDR3 has 14 residues. V lost 1 base to trimming and J lost 0 bases, with 4 bases between them. Germline values: CDR1 LNHDA, CDR2 SQIVND (reference sequence). The CDR3 nucleotides read TGTGCCAGTAGTATAGTAGGCTCTGGAAACACCATATATTTT. It yields the protein CASSIVGSGNTIYF.

The CDR3 bases are TGTGCCACCAGCAGAGTAGGCCCTCACCGGGGCACCGGGGAGCTGTTTTTT. It specifies CATSRVGPHRGTGELFF. The chain recombines TRBV15 with TRBJ2-2; possibly TRBD2 for D (5 bases). Per the germline V gene, CDR1 is LNHNV and CDR2 is YYDKDF (reference sequence). V gave up 1 base and J gave up 4 bases, with 16 bases separating them. This CDR3 spans 17 amino acids. The variable domain in full, completed from reference TRBV15 and TRBJ2-2, reads DAMVIQNPRYQVTQFGKPVTLSCSQTLNHNVMYWYQQKSSQAPKLLFHYYDKDFNNEADTPDNFQSRRPNTSFCFLDIRSPGLGDTAMYLCATSRVGPHRGTGELFFGEGSRLTVL.

The chain employs TRBV5-4 and TRBJ2-1, with a possible D match to TRBD1 (5 bases). Germline-derived CDR1 and CDR2 are SGHNT and YYREEE (reference sequence). Trimming shortened V by 4 bases and J by 5 bases, and 10 bases separated the two germline ends. This CDR3 comprises 13 residues. CDR3 DNA: TGTGCCAGCAGCCCACCGACAGACAATGAGCAGTTCTTC. Encoded protein: CASSPPTDNEQFF. Together with reference TRBV5-4 and TRBJ2-1, the CDR3 gives the full variable domain: ETGVTQSPTHLIKTRGQQVTLRCSSQSGHNTVSWYQQALGQGPQFIFQYYREEENGRGNFPPRFSGLQFPNYSSELNVNALELDDSALYLCASSPPTDNEQFFGPGTRLTVL.

This clone was observed once. CDR3 residues: CASSQVGTRETQYF. The CDR3 nucleotides read TGTGCCAGCAGCCAAGTCGGGACGCGGGAGACCCAGTACTTC. This rearrangement joins TRBV14 to TRBJ2-5; D might be TRBD1 or TRBD2, each matching 5 bases. This CDR3 contains 14 residues. The germline V gene encodes CDR1 SGHDN and CDR2 FVKESK. Trimming took off 1 base at V and 5 bases at J, with 11 bases between the two ends.

This clone was counted a single time. The CDR3 protein is CAISGTSGRSYEQYF. CDR3 DNA sequence: TGTGCCATCAGTGGGACTAGCGGGAGAAGCTACGAGCAGTACTTC. This chain links TRBV10-3 with TRBJ2-7, with 13 positions matching TRBD2. Germline-derived CDR1 and CDR2 are ENHRY and SYGVKD. Unmatched junction bases numbered 3, after V lost 4 bases and J lost 3 bases. The CDR3 extends over 15 amino acids.

This clone came up once. The genes are TRBV19 and TRBJ2-7, with D possibly being TRBD2 (5 bases). The V gene lost 3 bases and the J gene lost 0 bases, with 12 bases spanning the gap. Germline-derived CDR1 and CDR2 are LNHDA and SQIVND (reference sequence). The CDR3 loop spans 15 amino acids. The CDR3 reads CASSIFAGSSYEQYF. The DNA for the CDR3 is TGTGCCAGTAGTATCTTCGCGGGCAGCTCCTACGAGCAGTACTTC.

The chain couples TRBV7-6 to TRBJ1-2, with D possibly being TRBD1 (6 bases). With 2 bases removed from V and 5 bases from J, the gap between germline ends came to 18 bases. The CDR3 totals 16 residues. The germline CDR1 and CDR2 sequences are SGHVS and FNYEAQ. CDR3 DNA: TGTGCCAGCAGCTTAACCTACACCCCCACAGGGTATGGCTACACCTTC. It is translated as CASSLTYTPTGYGYTF.